A selection of T cell receptor beta chains follows, all from one sample in a study of cytomegalovirus exposure and HLA in healthy donors. Clones were read by immunoSEQ multiplex PCR, and TCRdb kept only the in-frame ones, dropping some. Counted here are 110,000 to 150,000 clones, less than 85% occurring once; the ten biggest clones make up approximately 6.3%. The sequenced material came from PBMCs. Every receptor here comes from a man aged 35 to 55 in good health and CMV-seropositive. The CDR3 runs from the conserved cysteine through the conserved F or W. D genes are given only for firm matches. Only some rows state a clone size, as once, few, many or a class for expanded clones.

size	D	J	V	CDR3	DNA
-	-	TRBJ1-5	TRBV27	CASSLSRQLRPQHF	TGTGCCAGCAGTTTATCGAGGCAGCTTCGGCCCCAGCATTTT
-	-	TRBJ2-3	TRBV10-3	CAISEINSPDTQYF	TGTGCCATCAGTGAGATAAACAGTCCAGATACGCAGTATTTT
once	-	TRBJ1-1	TRBV7-2	CASSRGEVRTEAFF	TGTGCCAGCAGCCGAGGGGAGGTTAGGACTGAAGCTTTCTTT
once	-	TRBJ1-1	TRBV6-1	CASSYSDTYEAFF	TGTGCCAGCAGTTATTCGGACACCTATGAAGCTTTCTTT
-	-	TRBJ1-6	TRBV19	CASSLGLDSPLHF	TGTGCCAGTAGTCTTGGACTCGACTCACCCCTCCACTTT
few	-	TRBJ1-4	TRBV6-6	CASRGAGEKLFF	TGTGCCAGCAGGGGGGCAGGGGAAAAACTGTTTTTT
-	-	TRBJ2-7	TRBV27	CASSSGQEQYF	TGTGCCAGCAGTTCAGGACAGGAGCAGTACTTC
-	-	TRBJ2-7	TRBV15	CATSFPRTTRYEQYF	TGTGCCACCAGCTTCCCTAGGACTACCCGTTACGAGCAGTACTTC
-	-	TRBJ1-1	TRBV2	CASSPQVPLNTEAFF	TGTGCCAGCAGCCCACAGGTACCGCTGAACACTGAAGCTTTCTTT
-	-	TRBJ2-1	TRBV9	CASSVEGASQGEQFF	TGTGCCAGCAGCGTAGAAGGGGCCTCTCAGGGTGAGCAGTTCTTC
-	TRBD1	TRBJ2-7	TRBV2	CASSGTGGPGEQYF	TGTGCCAGCAGTGGGACAGGGGGACCGGGGGAGCAGTACTTC
-	-	TRBJ1-5	TRBV30	CAWSLAGPGQPQHF	TGTGCCTGGAGTCTTGCGGGACCTGGTCAGCCCCAGCATTTT
-	-	TRBJ2-5	TRBV7-7	CASSSQDGETQYF	TGTGCTAGCAGCTCACAGGACGGAGAGACCCAGTACTTC
-	-	TRBJ2-3	TRBV6-1	CASKTSLWSDTQYF	TGTGCCAGCAAAACTAGCCTTTGGTCAGATACGCAGTATTTT
-	-	TRBJ1-1	TRBV10-2	CASSESYQRTEAFF	TGCGCCAGCAGTGAGTCCTATCAGCGGACTGAAGCTTTCTTT
few	-	TRBJ2-5	TRBV7-6	CASSLVSGDRWETQYF	TGTGCCAGCAGCTTAGTGTCGGGGGACCGGTGGGAGACCCAGTACTTC
few	-	TRBJ1-6	TRBV4-1	CASSQEAVNYNSPLHF	TGCGCCAGCAGCCAAGAGGCCGTGAACTATAATTCACCCCTCCACTTT
-	-	TRBJ1-3	TRBV30	CAWSVSASGNTIYF	TGTGCCTGGAGTGTATCCGCGTCTGGAAACACCATATATTTT
-	-	TRBJ2-7	TRBV15	CATSRDSYEQYF	TGTGCCACCAGCAGAGACAGCTACGAGCAGTACTTC
-	TRBD2	TRBJ2-7	TRBV5-1	CASSLLSGGSYEQYF	TGCGCCAGCAGCTTGTTAAGCGGGGGCTCCTACGAGCAGTACTTC
few	TRBD1	TRBJ1-4	TRBV28	CASRLTGILNEKLFF	TGTGCCAGCAGATTGACAGGGATTCTTAATGAAAAACTGTTTTTT
-	-	TRBJ2-7	TRBV5-4	CASSKEQGPEQYF	TGTGCCAGCAGCAAAGAGCAGGGGCCCGAGCAGTACTTC
-	TRBD1	TRBJ1-5	TRBV27	CATGQGGNQPQHF	TGTGCCACCGGCCAGGGGGGCAATCAGCCCCAGCATTTT
-	-	TRBJ2-7	TRBV4-1	CASSQEATGSDEQYF	TGCGCCAGCAGCCAAGAGGCGACGGGGTCCGACGAGCAGTACTTC
-	TRBD1	TRBJ1-5	TRBV19	CASNDRGGQPQHF	TGTGCCAGTAATGACAGGGGAGGTCAGCCCCAGCATTTT
-	-	TRBJ1-1	TRBV9	CASSVVSFMNTEAFF	TGTGCCAGCAGCGTAGTTAGTTTTATGAACACTGAAGCTTTCTTT
-	TRBD1	TRBJ1-1	TRBV7-9	CASSLGGQGATFF	TGTGCCAGCAGCTTAGGAGGTCAGGGGGCAACTTTCTTT
-	TRBD1	TRBJ1-2	TRBV28	CASSLQGAPFESGYTF	TGTGCCAGCAGTTTACAGGGGGCGCCATTCGAGTCCGGCTACACCTTC
-	TRBD2	TRBJ2-1	TRBV7-9	CASSLTSGGFEQFF	TGTGCCAGCAGCCTGACTAGCGGGGGGTTTGAGCAGTTCTTC
-	-	TRBJ1-3	TRBV2	CASSDRFGGNTIYF	TGTGCCAGCAGCGACAGGTTCGGGGGAAACACCATATATTTT
-	-	TRBJ1-1	TRBV19	CASKQATASEAFF	TGTGCCAGTAAACAGGCGACCGCATCTGAAGCTTTCTTT
-	TRBD2	TRBJ2-7	TRBV6-6	CASSSISGGGAEQYF	TGTGCCAGCAGTTCAATCTCGGGGGGGGGCGCCGAGCAGTACTTC
-	TRBD1	TRBJ1-2	TRBV6-6	CASRTTGTGNYGYTF	TGTGCCAGCAGAACTACCGGGACAGGGAACTATGGCTACACCTTC
-	TRBD2	TRBJ2-5	TRBV29-1	CSVARLAEETQYF	TGCAGCGTTGCGCGACTAGCGGAAGAGACCCAGTACTTC
-	TRBD1	TRBJ2-2	TRBV29-1	CSARQGANTGELFF	TGCAGCGCGCGACAGGGGGCGAACACCGGGGAGCTGTTTTTT
-	-	TRBJ2-3	TRBV2	CASRAPGYSTDTQYF	TGTGCCAGCAGGGCCCCGGGATATAGCACAGATACGCAGTATTTT
-	-	TRBJ1-6	TRBV4-3	CASSQERTRGYNSPLHF	TGCGCCAGCAGCCAAGAACGGACAAGAGGCTATAATTCACCCCTCCACTTT
-	TRBD1	TRBJ2-7	TRBV5-1	CASSPLEGARGEQYF	TGCGCCAGCAGCCCGCTTGAGGGGGCACGAGGTGAGCAGTACTTC
few	TRBD1	TRBJ1-4	TRBV4-2	CASSQQGQGGEKLFF	TGTGCCAGCAGCCAACAGGGACAGGGAGGCGAAAAACTGTTTTTT